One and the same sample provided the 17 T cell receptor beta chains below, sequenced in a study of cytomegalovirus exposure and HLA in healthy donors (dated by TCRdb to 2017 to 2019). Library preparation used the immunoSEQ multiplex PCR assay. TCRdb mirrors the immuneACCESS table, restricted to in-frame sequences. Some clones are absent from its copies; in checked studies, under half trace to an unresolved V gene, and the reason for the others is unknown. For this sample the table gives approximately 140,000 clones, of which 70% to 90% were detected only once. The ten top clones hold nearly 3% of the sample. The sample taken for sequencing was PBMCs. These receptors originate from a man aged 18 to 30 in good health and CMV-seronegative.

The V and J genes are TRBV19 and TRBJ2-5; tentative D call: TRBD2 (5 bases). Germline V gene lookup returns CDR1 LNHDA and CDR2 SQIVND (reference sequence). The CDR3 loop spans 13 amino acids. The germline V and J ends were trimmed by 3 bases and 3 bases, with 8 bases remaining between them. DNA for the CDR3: TGTGCCAGTAGTATGGACGGGGAAGAGACCCAGTACTTC. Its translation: CASSMDGEETQYF.

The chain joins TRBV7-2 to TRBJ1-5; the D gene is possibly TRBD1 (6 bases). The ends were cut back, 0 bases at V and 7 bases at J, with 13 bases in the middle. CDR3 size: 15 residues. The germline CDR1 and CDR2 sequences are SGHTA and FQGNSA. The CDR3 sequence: CASSLAPAGDQPQHF. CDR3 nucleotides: TGTGCCAGCAGCTTAGCGCCGGCAGGGGACCAGCCCCAGCATTTT.

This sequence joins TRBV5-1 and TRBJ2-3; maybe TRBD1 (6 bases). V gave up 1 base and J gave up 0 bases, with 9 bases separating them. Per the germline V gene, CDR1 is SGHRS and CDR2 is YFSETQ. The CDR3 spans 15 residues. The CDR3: CASSLTGRSTDTQYF. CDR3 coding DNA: TGCGCCAGCAGCTTGACAGGGCGGAGCACAGATACGCAGTATTTT.

The CDR3 sequence is CASSQDLGGTTNEKLFF. The CDR3 DNA follows: TGTGCCAGCAGCCAAGATTTAGGCGGGACAACTAATGAAAAACTGTTTTTT. The chain combines TRBV4-2 with TRBJ1-4; no reliable D call. This CDR3 comprises 17 residues. Looked up from germline, CDR1 is LGHNA and CDR2 is YNFKEQ. The V gene lost 0 bases and the J gene lost 0 bases, with 11 bases spanning the gap.

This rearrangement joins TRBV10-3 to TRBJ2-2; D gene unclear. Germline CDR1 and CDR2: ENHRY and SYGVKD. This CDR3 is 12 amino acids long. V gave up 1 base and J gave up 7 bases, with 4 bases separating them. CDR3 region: CAISEFLGELFF. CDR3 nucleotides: TGTGCCATCAGTGAGTTTCTCGGGGAGCTGTTTTTT.

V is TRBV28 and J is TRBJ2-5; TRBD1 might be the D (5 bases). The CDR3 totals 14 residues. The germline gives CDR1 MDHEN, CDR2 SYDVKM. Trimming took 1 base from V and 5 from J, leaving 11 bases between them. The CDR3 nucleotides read TGTGCCAGCAGTTTATCCCCCAGGGTTGAGACCCAGTACTTC. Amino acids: CASSLSPRVETQYF.

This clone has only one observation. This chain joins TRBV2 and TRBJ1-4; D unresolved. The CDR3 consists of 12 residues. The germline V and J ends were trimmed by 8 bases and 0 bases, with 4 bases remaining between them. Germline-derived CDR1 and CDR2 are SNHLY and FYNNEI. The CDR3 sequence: CASGPTNEKLFF. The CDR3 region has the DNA TGTGCCAGCGGCCCAACTAATGAAAAACTGTTTTTT.

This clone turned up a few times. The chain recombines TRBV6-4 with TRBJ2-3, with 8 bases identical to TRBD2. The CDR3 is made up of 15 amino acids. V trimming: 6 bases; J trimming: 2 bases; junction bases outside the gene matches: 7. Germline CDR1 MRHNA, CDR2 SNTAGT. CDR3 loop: CASRETSEPTDTQYF. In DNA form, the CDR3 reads TGTGCCAGCAGAGAGACTAGCGAGCCCACAGATACGCAGTATTTT.

CDR3 protein: CATSRDTSGGETQYF. CDR3 sequence (DNA): TGTGCCACCAGCAGAGATACTAGCGGGGGAGAGACCCAGTACTTC. The gene calls are TRBV15 and TRBJ2-5; 11 bases align to TRBD2. The CDR3 runs 15 residues. Trimming cost V 0 bases and J 4 bases; bases outside gene matches: 1. CDR1 is LNHNV and CDR2 is YYDKDF in the germline V gene (reference sequence).

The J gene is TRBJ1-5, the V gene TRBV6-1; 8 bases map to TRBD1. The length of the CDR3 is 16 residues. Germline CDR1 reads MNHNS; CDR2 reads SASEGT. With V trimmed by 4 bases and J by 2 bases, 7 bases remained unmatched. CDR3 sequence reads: CASSGAGQVGNQPQHF. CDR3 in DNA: TGTGCCAGCAGTGGCGCGGGACAGGTCGGCAATCAGCCCCAGCATTTT.

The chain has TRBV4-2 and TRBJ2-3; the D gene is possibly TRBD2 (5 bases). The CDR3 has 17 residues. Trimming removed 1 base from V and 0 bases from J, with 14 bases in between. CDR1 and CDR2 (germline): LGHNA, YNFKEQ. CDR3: CASSQVSLSGSTDTQYF. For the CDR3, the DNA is TGTGCCAGCAGCCAAGTAAGTCTCTCGGGGAGCACAGATACGCAGTATTTT.

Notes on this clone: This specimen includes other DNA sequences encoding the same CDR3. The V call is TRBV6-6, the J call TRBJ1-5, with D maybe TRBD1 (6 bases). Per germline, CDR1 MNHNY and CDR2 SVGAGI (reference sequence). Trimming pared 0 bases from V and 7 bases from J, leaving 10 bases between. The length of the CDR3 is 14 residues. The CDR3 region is CASSYSQGSQPQHF. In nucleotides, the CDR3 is TGTGCCAGCAGTTACTCACAGGGTAGCCAGCCCCAGCATTTT.

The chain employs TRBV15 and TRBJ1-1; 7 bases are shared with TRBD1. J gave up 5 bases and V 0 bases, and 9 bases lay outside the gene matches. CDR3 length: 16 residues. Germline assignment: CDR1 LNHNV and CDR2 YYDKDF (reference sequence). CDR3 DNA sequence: TGTGCCACCAGCAGAGAACACGGACAGGTGGTGACTGAAGCTTTCTTT. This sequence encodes CATSREHGQVVTEAFF. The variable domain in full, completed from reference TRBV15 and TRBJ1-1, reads DAMVIQNPRYQVTQFGKPVTLSCSQTLNHNVMYWYQQKSSQAPKLLFHYYDKDFNNEADTPDNFQSRRPNTSFCFLDIRSPGLGDTAMYLCATSREHGQVVTEAFFGQGTRLTVV.

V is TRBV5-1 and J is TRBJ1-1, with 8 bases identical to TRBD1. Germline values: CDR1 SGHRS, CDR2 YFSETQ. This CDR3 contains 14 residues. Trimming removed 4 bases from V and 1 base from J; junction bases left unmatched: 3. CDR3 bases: TGCGCCAGCAGCCCCGGACAGGGGAACACTGAAGCTTTCTTT. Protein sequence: CASSPGQGNTEAFF.

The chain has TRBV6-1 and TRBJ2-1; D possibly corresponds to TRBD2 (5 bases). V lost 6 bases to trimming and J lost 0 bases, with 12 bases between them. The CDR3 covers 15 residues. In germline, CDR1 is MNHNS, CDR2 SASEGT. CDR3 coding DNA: TGTGCCAGCAGGGCAGAGGGCGGCTCCTACAATGAGCAGTTCTTC. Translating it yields CASRAEGGSYNEQFF.

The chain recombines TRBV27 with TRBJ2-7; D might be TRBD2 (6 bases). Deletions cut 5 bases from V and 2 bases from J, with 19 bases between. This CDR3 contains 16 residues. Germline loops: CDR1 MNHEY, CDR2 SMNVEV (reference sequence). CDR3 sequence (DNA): TGTGCCAGCAGTCCCGCCGCGGGGATAGTAACCTACGAGCAGTACTTC. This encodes CASSPAAGIVTYEQYF.

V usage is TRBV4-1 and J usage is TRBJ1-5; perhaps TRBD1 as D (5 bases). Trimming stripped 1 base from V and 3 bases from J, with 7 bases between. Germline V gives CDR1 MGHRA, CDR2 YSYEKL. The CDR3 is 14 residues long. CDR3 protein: CASSQGQFNQPQHF. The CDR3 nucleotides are TGCGCCAGCAGCCAAGGACAGTTCAATCAGCCCCAGCATTTT.